Listed below are T cell receptor beta chains from one sample, sequenced in a study of blood T cell repertoires in COVID-19. Only in-frame clones appear in the TCRdb table, and some are missing; sequencing was by immunoSEQ multiplex PCR. In the table there are 150,000 to 180,000 clones, 80% of which are singletons. Sample: peripheral blood. The receptors stem from a man aged 55 to 70 with acute or convalescent COVID-19. Each CDR3 is given with its conserved first and last residue. The D gene is left open where the match is weak. Clone size, where shown, is once, few, many, or a class for clones that have expanded.

d_call: -; clone_size: -; v_call: TRBV28; j_call: TRBJ1-6; cdr3_aa: CASRDQGLSSYNSPLHF; cdr3_nt: TGTGCCAGCAGGGATCAGGGACTTAGCTCCTATAATTCACCCCTCCACTTT
d_call: TRBD1; clone_size: -; v_call: TRBV19; j_call: TRBJ2-2; cdr3_aa: CASSTVQGAPNTGELFF; cdr3_nt: TGTGCCAGTAGTACAGTACAGGGGGCGCCGAACACCGGGGAGCTGTTTTTT
d_call: -; clone_size: -; v_call: TRBV12-3/TRBV12-4; j_call: TRBJ1-2; cdr3_aa: CASTSGQGGGYTF; cdr3_nt: TGTGCCAGCACCTCGGGGCAGGGAGGCGGCTACACCTTC
d_call: -; clone_size: -; v_call: TRBV29-1; j_call: TRBJ2-2; cdr3_aa: CSVTRVYRTTGELFF; cdr3_nt: TGCAGCGTAACCAGGGTATATAGGACCACCGGGGAGCTGTTTTTT
d_call: -; clone_size: -; v_call: TRBV7-9; j_call: TRBJ2-7; cdr3_aa: CASSSTNRDLPYEQYF; cdr3_nt: TGTGCCAGCAGCTCCACCAACCGGGACTTACCTTACGAGCAGTACTTC
d_call: -; clone_size: -; v_call: TRBV6-5; j_call: TRBJ1-1; cdr3_aa: CASRLTPTGTEAFF; cdr3_nt: TGTGCCAGCAGGCTGACCCCCACGGGCACTGAAGCTTTCTTT
d_call: -; clone_size: -; v_call: TRBV7-6; j_call: TRBJ1-1; cdr3_aa: CASSLAQGLNTEAFF; cdr3_nt: TGTGCCAGCAGCTTAGCCCAGGGGTTGAACACTGAAGCTTTCTTT
d_call: TRBD1; clone_size: -; v_call: TRBV9; j_call: TRBJ2-5; cdr3_aa: CASSVERGQGETQYF; cdr3_nt: TGTGCCAGCAGCGTAGAAAGGGGGCAGGGCGAGACCCAGTACTTC
d_call: -; clone_size: once; v_call: TRBV21-1; j_call: TRBJ1-1; cdr3_aa: CASSKAALGNTEAFF; cdr3_nt: TGTGCCAGCAGCAAAGCTGCCCTCGGGAACACTGAAGCTTTCTTT
d_call: TRBD2; clone_size: -; v_call: TRBV7-6; j_call: TRBJ2-5; cdr3_aa: CASSSLAGAFQETQYF; cdr3_nt: TGTGCCAGCAGCTCCCTAGCGGGGGCCTTCCAAGAGACCCAGTACTTC
d_call: TRBD1; clone_size: -; v_call: TRBV10-3; j_call: TRBJ1-1; cdr3_aa: CAIRGQADTEAFF; cdr3_nt: TGTGCCATCAGGGGACAGGCAGACACTGAAGCTTTCTTT
d_call: TRBD1; clone_size: -; v_call: TRBV19; j_call: TRBJ1-3; cdr3_aa: CASSIVGQVSGNTIYF; cdr3_nt: TGTGCCAGTAGTATTGTGGGACAGGTCTCTGGAAACACCATATATTTT
d_call: -; clone_size: -; v_call: TRBV4-2; j_call: TRBJ1-2; cdr3_aa: CASSQDIPDYGYTF; cdr3_nt: TGTGCCAGCAGCCAAGATATCCCAGACTATGGCTACACCTTC
d_call: TRBD1; clone_size: -; v_call: TRBV20-1; j_call: TRBJ1-2; cdr3_aa: CSASSQGVDYTF; cdr3_nt: TGCAGTGCTAGTAGTCAGGGGGTCGACTACACCTTC
d_call: -; clone_size: -; v_call: TRBV6-5; j_call: TRBJ1-2; cdr3_aa: CASSRTGSHYGYTF; cdr3_nt: TGTGCCAGCAGTCGTACAGGGTCGCACTATGGCTACACCTTC
d_call: -; clone_size: -; v_call: TRBV4-1; j_call: TRBJ1-4; cdr3_aa: CASSQQPGQLNEKLFF; cdr3_nt: TGCGCCAGCAGCCAACAACCTGGACAGCTGAATGAAAAACTGTTTTTT
d_call: TRBD1; clone_size: -; v_call: TRBV6-5; j_call: TRBJ1-1; cdr3_aa: CASRDRTGGEAFF; cdr3_nt: TGTGCCAGCAGGGATCGGACAGGGGGTGAAGCTTTCTTT
d_call: TRBD2; clone_size: once; v_call: TRBV7-6; j_call: TRBJ2-7; cdr3_aa: CASSSGGSEQYF; cdr3_nt: TGTGCCAGCAGCTCCGGGGGGAGCGAGCAGTACTTC
d_call: TRBD1; clone_size: -; v_call: TRBV5-4; j_call: TRBJ1-4; cdr3_aa: CASSFRQGVFRGNEKLFF; cdr3_nt: TGTGCCAGCAGCTTTCGCCAGGGGGTGTTCCGTGGTAATGAAAAACTGTTTTTT
d_call: TRBD2; clone_size: once; v_call: TRBV28; j_call: TRBJ2-7; cdr3_aa: CASSLPSGNFYEQYF; cdr3_nt: TGTGCCAGCAGTTTACCTAGCGGGAATTTCTACGAGCAGTACTTC
d_call: TRBD1; clone_size: -; v_call: TRBV24-1; j_call: TRBJ2-7; cdr3_aa: CATSLSRDREDDEQYF; cdr3_nt: TGTGCCACCAGTCTTTCCCGGGACAGGGAAGACGACGAGCAGTACTTC
d_call: TRBD1; clone_size: -; v_call: TRBV7-8; j_call: TRBJ1-1; cdr3_aa: CASSLRQGAGATEAFF; cdr3_nt: TGTGCCAGCAGCCTTAGACAGGGGGCAGGAGCCACTGAAGCTTTCTTT
d_call: TRBD1; clone_size: few; v_call: TRBV6-5; j_call: TRBJ1-6; cdr3_aa: CASSSSGTALLKALHF; cdr3_nt: TGTGCCAGCAGTTCCTCCGGGACAGCATTACTCAAGGCCCTCCACTTT
d_call: -; clone_size: -; v_call: TRBV5-1; j_call: TRBJ1-3; cdr3_aa: CASSLDGRWGNTIYF; cdr3_nt: TGCGCCAGCAGCTTGGATGGGAGGTGGGGAAACACCATATATTTT
d_call: -; clone_size: -; v_call: TRBV5-1; j_call: TRBJ2-7; cdr3_aa: CASSLGGRYSSYEQYF; cdr3_nt: TGCGCCAGCAGCTTGGGAGGGCGTTACAGCTCCTACGAGCAGTACTTC
d_call: TRBD1; clone_size: -; v_call: TRBV5-6; j_call: TRBJ2-4; cdr3_aa: CASSPGLRTGGLKNIQYF; cdr3_nt: TGTGCCAGCAGCCCCGGGTTGAGGACAGGGGGGCTTAAAAACATTCAGTACTTC
d_call: TRBD2; clone_size: -; v_call: TRBV6-2/TRBV6-3; j_call: TRBJ2-7; cdr3_aa: CASSYLTSGAYEQYF; cdr3_nt: TGTGCCAGCAGTTATTTGACTAGCGGAGCCTACGAGCAGTACTTC
d_call: -; clone_size: -; v_call: TRBV5-6; j_call: TRBJ1-1; cdr3_aa: CASSPVRGDGNTEAFF; cdr3_nt: TGTGCCAGCAGCCCCGTCCGGGGGGATGGGAACACTGAAGCTTTCTTT
d_call: TRBD1; clone_size: -; v_call: TRBV5-1; j_call: TRBJ2-7; cdr3_aa: CASSLGDRVNEQYF; cdr3_nt: TGCGCCAGCAGCTTGGGGGACAGGGTCAACGAGCAGTACTTC
d_call: -; clone_size: -; v_call: TRBV28; j_call: TRBJ1-1; cdr3_aa: CATYVGPSNTEAFF; cdr3_nt: TGTGCCACCTATGTGGGGCCTTCGAACACTGAAGCTTTCTTT
d_call: -; clone_size: few; v_call: TRBV28; j_call: TRBJ1-6; cdr3_aa: CASSRLGADSPLHF; cdr3_nt: TGTGCCAGCAGTCGGTTAGGGGCCGATTCACCCCTCCACTTT
d_call: TRBD2; clone_size: few; v_call: TRBV6-5; j_call: TRBJ2-1; cdr3_aa: CASSSRRLALNEQFF; cdr3_nt: TGTGCCAGCAGCTCCCGGCGACTAGCACTCAATGAGCAGTTCTTC
d_call: -; clone_size: -; v_call: TRBV7-8; j_call: TRBJ2-2; cdr3_aa: CASSLAGGRTGELFF; cdr3_nt: TGTGCCAGCAGCTTAGCGGGGGGTCGCACCGGGGAGCTGTTTTTT
d_call: TRBD1; clone_size: -; v_call: TRBV18; j_call: TRBJ2-7; cdr3_aa: CASSQGQSYEQYF; cdr3_nt: TGTGCCAGCTCGCAGGGACAGTCCTACGAGCAGTACTTC
d_call: TRBD1; clone_size: -; v_call: TRBV6-6; j_call: TRBJ2-6; cdr3_aa: CASSPDRASGANVLTF; cdr3_nt: TGTGCCAGCAGCCCCGACAGGGCCTCTGGGGCCAACGTCCTGACTTTC
d_call: TRBD1; clone_size: -; v_call: TRBV30; j_call: TRBJ2-5; cdr3_aa: CACFRDRARETQYF; cdr3_nt: TGTGCCTGTTTCCGGGACAGGGCTCGGGAGACCCAGTACTTC
d_call: -; clone_size: -; v_call: TRBV5-4; j_call: TRBJ1-3; cdr3_aa: CASSFAESSGNTIYF; cdr3_nt: TGTGCCAGCAGCTTCGCCGAGAGCTCTGGAAACACCATATATTTT
d_call: -; clone_size: -; v_call: TRBV7-2; j_call: TRBJ1-5; cdr3_aa: CASSPGIPNQPQHF; cdr3_nt: TGTGCCAGCAGCCCAGGGATCCCCAATCAGCCCCAGCATTTT
d_call: -; clone_size: once; v_call: TRBV3-1/TRBV3-2; j_call: TRBJ2-7; cdr3_aa: CASSQNPGAPYEQYF; cdr3_nt: TGTGCCAGCAGCCAGAATCCAGGGGCTCCCTACGAGCAGTACTTC
d_call: -; clone_size: -; v_call: TRBV4-2; j_call: TRBJ1-6; cdr3_aa: CASSQDRAGVSPLHF; cdr3_nt: TGTGCCAGCAGCCAAGATAGGGCAGGGGTTTCACCCCTCCACTTT
d_call: -; clone_size: -; v_call: TRBV27; j_call: TRBJ1-5; cdr3_aa: CASAPNRGSNQPQHF; cdr3_nt: TGTGCCAGCGCTCCTAATCGGGGAAGCAATCAGCCCCAGCATTTT
d_call: -; clone_size: -; v_call: TRBV7-2; j_call: TRBJ2-1; cdr3_aa: CASSPPGNEQFF; cdr3_nt: TGTGCCAGCAGCCCCCCCGGGAATGAGCAGTTCTTC
d_call: -; clone_size: -; v_call: TRBV9; j_call: TRBJ1-2; cdr3_aa: CASSADYSANYGYTF; cdr3_nt: TGTGCCAGCAGCGCCGATTACAGTGCTAACTATGGCTACACCTTC
d_call: TRBD1; clone_size: -; v_call: TRBV27; j_call: TRBJ1-2; cdr3_aa: CASSSPGQGLYGYTF; cdr3_nt: TGTGCCAGCAGTTCTCCGGGACAGGGACTCTATGGCTACACCTTC
d_call: TRBD1; clone_size: -; v_call: TRBV5-1; j_call: TRBJ1-2; cdr3_aa: CASSLTGTGGGYTF; cdr3_nt: TGCGCCAGCAGCTTGACCGGGACAGGAGGCGGCTACACCTTC
d_call: -; clone_size: -; v_call: TRBV19; j_call: TRBJ1-1; cdr3_aa: CASSIVRQPEEAFF; cdr3_nt: TGTGCCAGTAGTATAGTTCGACAGCCCGAAGAAGCTTTCTTT
d_call: -; clone_size: few; v_call: TRBV6-5; j_call: TRBJ1-4; cdr3_aa: CANIRGGAGEKLFF; cdr3_nt: TGTGCCAACATAAGGGGGGGGGCCGGTGAAAAACTGTTTTTT
d_call: TRBD2; clone_size: -; v_call: TRBV9; j_call: TRBJ2-2; cdr3_aa: CASSPPTSGRPLNTGELFF; cdr3_nt: TGTGCCAGCAGCCCCCCGACTAGCGGGAGACCCCTGAACACCGGGGAGCTGTTTTTT
d_call: -; clone_size: -; v_call: TRBV18; j_call: TRBJ2-5; cdr3_aa: CASSLDRKETQYF; cdr3_nt: TGTGCCAGCTCACTCGACAGAAAAGAGACCCAGTACTTC
d_call: TRBD1; clone_size: -; v_call: TRBV7-7; j_call: TRBJ2-7; cdr3_aa: CASSLSQGDSYEQYF; cdr3_nt: TGTGCCAGCAGCTTGTCCCAGGGGGATTCCTACGAGCAGTACTTC
d_call: TRBD2; clone_size: -; v_call: TRBV4-2; j_call: TRBJ2-6; cdr3_aa: CASSQGTSGGSGANVLTF; cdr3_nt: TGTGCCAGCAGCCAAGGGACTAGCGGGGGGAGTGGGGCCAACGTCCTGACTTTC
d_call: TRBD1; clone_size: -; v_call: TRBV5-1; j_call: TRBJ2-7; cdr3_aa: CASSLDFTGGQYF; cdr3_nt: TGCGCCAGCAGCTTGGACTTCACAGGGGGGCAGTACTTC
d_call: -; clone_size: -; v_call: TRBV2; j_call: TRBJ1-1; cdr3_aa: CASSEGTPGLAAFF; cdr3_nt: TGTGCCAGCAGTGAAGGGACCCCGGGATTGGCAGCTTTCTTT
d_call: TRBD1; clone_size: -; v_call: TRBV11-2; j_call: TRBJ1-1; cdr3_aa: CASSLWTTGMNTEAFF; cdr3_nt: TGTGCCAGCAGCTTATGGACGACAGGGATGAACACTGAAGCTTTCTTT